The clone carrying this T cell receptor (beta chain) was counted ten times or more. Antigen: not known. This sample is drawn from a study of neurological immune-mediated disorders. General study results and limits: Patients with HTLV-1-associated myelopathy had the highest level of TCR clonal expansion, whereas patients with multiple sclerosis had the lowest level, falling beneath the level found in healthy controls.

TCRdb re-analysed the 5' RACE reads in MiXCR, keeping a single row per CDR3 protein. The sample yields tens of thousands of distinct CDR3 sequences, around 9.9% seen once. J gave up 5 bases and V 3 bases, and 11 bases lay outside the gene matches. CDR1 SGHRS and CDR2 YFSETQ come from the germline V gene. The CDR3 spans 17 residues. Sequenced sample: PBMCs. The origin of this receptor is a man aged 50-60 years in good health. The rearrangement uses TRBV5-1 and TRBJ2-5, with 12 bases aligning to TRBD2. CDR3 protein: CASSSLAGGPGMETQYF. CDR3 in DNA: TGCGCCAGCAGCTCACTAGCGGGAGGACCGGGGATGGAGACCCAGTACTTC. Full variable domain (missing parts from reference TRBV5-1 and TRBJ2-5): KAGVTQTPRYLIKTRGQQVTLSCSPISGHRSVSWYQQTPGQGLQFLFEYFSETQRNKGNFPGRFSGRQFSNSRSEMNVSTLELGDSALYLCASSSLAGGPGMETQYFGPGTRLLVL.